The clone carrying this TCR beta chain was observed a few times. Its antigen is undetermined. Documented treatment: oral pan-JAK inhibitor, 5-10 mg twice daily. This record comes from a study of CD8+ T cells in alopecia areata. In the study overall: Severity scores in treated patients reflected the percentage of scalp affected. Notes on the study in general: Sequences from scalp samples also cover resident alphabeta T cells of normal skin.

Sequencing relied on a cDNA template that was reverse transcribed from extracted RNA. Some clones are missing from TCRdb's copy, which holds only in-frame ones; the method was immunoSEQ multiplex PCR. The sample records over 150,000 clones, nearly 60% being singletons. The CDR3 has 15 amino acids. Germline values: CDR1 LGHNA, CDR2 YSLEER. Trimming removed 4 bases from V and 8 bases from J; junction bases left unmatched: 9. V is TRBV4-3 and J is TRBJ1-4; 8 bases align to TRBD1. The receptor was derived from a human donor with alopecia areata. Source: CD4+ T cells sorted from blood, taken at week 24, from a patient treated with tofacitinib. CDR3 DNA: TGCGCCAGCAGCCTATCGACAGGGGCGAGGGAAAAACTGTTTTTT. Its protein product is CASSLSTGAREKLFF.